This T cell receptor beta chain originates from a study of vaccination and CD4 T cells after COVID-19. Study background: The peptides that stimulated the cells were overlapping spike peptides from SARS-CoV-2, HCoV-NL63, HCoV-OC43 and HCoV-229E. The study, taken as a whole, reports: Only after vaccination were a median around 83% of convalescents' reactive clones seen. Convalescent patient numbers were relatively low, with no early post-infection timepoints.

For this clonotype: The antigen is unknown.

Researchers used the Oncomine TCR Beta short-read assay to sequence DNA from cultured CD4+ T cells. Using the QIAamp micro DNA kit, genomic DNA was extracted from the CD4+ T cells that had been cultured. In TCRdb, the PCR reads were re-called with MiXCR into one record per CDR3 protein. The sample has some 10,000 distinct CDR3 sequences; 65% to 80% are singletons. Treatment in this sample: roughly ten-day PBMC culture with coronavirus spike peptide pools or control peptides (ViraFEST assay). The sequenced material came from CD4+ T cells from blood, cultured in vitro. The clonotype comes from a human donor who had recovered from COVID-19.

The CDR3 loop is CASSLAAGKNTEAFF. The CDR3 nucleotides are TGTGCCAGCAGCTTAGCGGCAGGGAAGAACACTGAAGCTTTCTTT. The chain joins TRBV7-9 to TRBJ1-1; a weak D match, TRBD1 (5 bases). The V and J ends lost 0 bases and 1 base respectively, with 9 bases between them. CDR1 and CDR2 from the germline V gene are SEHNR and FQNEAQ (reference sequence). The CDR3 is 15 amino acids.